The subject of this entry is one T cell receptor beta chain. V lost 2 bases, J lost 4 bases, and 7 bases stayed unmatched. CDR3 length: 15 amino acids. Germline V gene data show CDR1 as LGHNT and CDR2 as FRNRAP. The data derive from a study of blood T cell repertoires in COVID-19. Here immunoSEQ multiplex PCR was the method, and the copy in TCRdb shows in-frame clones only, minus some. Among 300,000 to 400,000 clones listed, 75% to 90% were seen once. Resolution of symptoms, clearance, or two negative PCRs was present in recovered Cohort 3 donors. The J gene is TRBJ1-2, the V gene TRBV12-5; 7 positions agree with TRBD1. The sequenced sample was PBMCs or T cells enriched from blood (not recorded which). The TCR sequence derives from a man aged 18 to 29 who had recovered from COVID-19. CDR3 residues: CASGLFPGQPYGYTF. The CDR3 nucleotides are TGTGCTAGTGGTTTGTTTCCGGGACAGCCCTATGGCTACACCTTC.